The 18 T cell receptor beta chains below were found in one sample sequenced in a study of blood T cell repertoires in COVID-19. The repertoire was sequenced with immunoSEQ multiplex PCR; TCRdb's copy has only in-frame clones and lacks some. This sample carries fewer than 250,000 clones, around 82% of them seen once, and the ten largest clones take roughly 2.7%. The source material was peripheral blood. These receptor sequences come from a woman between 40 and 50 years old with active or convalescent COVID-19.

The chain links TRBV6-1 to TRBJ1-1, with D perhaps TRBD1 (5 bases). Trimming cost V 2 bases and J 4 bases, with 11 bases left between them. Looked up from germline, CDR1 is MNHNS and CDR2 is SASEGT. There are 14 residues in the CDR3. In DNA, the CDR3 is TGTGCCAGCAGTGAACGGTCAGGGATCACTGAAGCTTTCTTT. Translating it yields CASSERSGITEAFF.

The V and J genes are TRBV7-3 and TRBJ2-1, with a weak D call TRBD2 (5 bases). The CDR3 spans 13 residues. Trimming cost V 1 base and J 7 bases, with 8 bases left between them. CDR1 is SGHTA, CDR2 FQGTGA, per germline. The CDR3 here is CASSLNRGNEQFF. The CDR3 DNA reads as TGTGCCAGCAGCTTAAACAGAGGGAATGAGCAGTTCTTC.

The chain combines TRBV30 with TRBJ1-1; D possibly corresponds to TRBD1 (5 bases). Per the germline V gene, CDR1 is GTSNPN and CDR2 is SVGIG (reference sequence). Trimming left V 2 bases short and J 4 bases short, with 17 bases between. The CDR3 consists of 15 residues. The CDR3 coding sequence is TGTGCCTGGAGTATTGAATGGGGCGCCGGCACTGAAGCTTTCTTT. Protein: CAWSIEWGAGTEAFF. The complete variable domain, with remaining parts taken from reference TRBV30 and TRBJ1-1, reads SQTIHQWPATLVQPVGSPLSLECTVEGTSNPNLYWYRQAAGRGLQLLFYSVGIGQISSEVPQNLSASRPQDRQFILSSKKLLLSDSGFYLCAWSIEWGAGTEAFFGQGTRLTVV.

In DNA, the CDR3 is TGTGCCAGCAGCCAGTCTTATTTGCGGGCAGCCACTAACTATGGCTACACCTTC. Translated, it gives CASSQSYLRAATNYGYTF. V and J are TRBV3-1 (or the pseudogene TRBV3-2) and TRBJ1-2; no definite D call. Germline loops: CDR1 LGHDT, CDR2 YNNKEL (reference sequence). The CDR3 covers 18 residues. V lost 3 bases, J lost 0 bases, and 20 bases lay in between.

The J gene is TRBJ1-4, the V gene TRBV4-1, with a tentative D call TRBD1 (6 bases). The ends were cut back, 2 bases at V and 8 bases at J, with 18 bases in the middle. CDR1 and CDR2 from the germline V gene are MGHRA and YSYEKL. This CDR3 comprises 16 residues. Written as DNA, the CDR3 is TGCGCCAGCAGCCAATACCCGGAACAGGGTTGGGAAAAACTGTTTTTT. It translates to CASSQYPEQGWEKLFF.

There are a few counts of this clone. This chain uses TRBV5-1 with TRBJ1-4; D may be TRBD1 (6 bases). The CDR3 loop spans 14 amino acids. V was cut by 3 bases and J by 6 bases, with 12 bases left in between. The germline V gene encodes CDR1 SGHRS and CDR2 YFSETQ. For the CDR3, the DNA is TGCGCCAGCAGCTACAACAGGGCAGATGAAAAACTGTTTTTT. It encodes CASSYNRADEKLFF.

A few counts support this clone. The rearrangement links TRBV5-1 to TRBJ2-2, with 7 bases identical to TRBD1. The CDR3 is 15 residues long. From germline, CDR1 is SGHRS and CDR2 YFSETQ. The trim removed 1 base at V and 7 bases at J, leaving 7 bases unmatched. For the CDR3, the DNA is TGCGCCAGCAGCTTGAGGGCAGGGGGAGTCGGGGAGCTGTTTTTT. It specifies CASSLRAGGVGELFF.

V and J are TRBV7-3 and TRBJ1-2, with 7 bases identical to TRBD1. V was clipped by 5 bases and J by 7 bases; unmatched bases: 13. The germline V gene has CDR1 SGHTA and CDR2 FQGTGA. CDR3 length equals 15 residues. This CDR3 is CASSGVAGGIGGYTF. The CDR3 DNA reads TGTGCCAGCAGCGGGGTGGCAGGGGGTATAGGTGGCTACACCTTC.

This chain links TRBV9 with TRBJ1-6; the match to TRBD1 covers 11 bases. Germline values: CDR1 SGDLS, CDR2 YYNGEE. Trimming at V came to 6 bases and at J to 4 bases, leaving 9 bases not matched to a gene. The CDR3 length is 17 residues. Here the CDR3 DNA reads TGTGCCAGCATTACGGACAGGGGGCGCCCGTATAATTCACCCCTCCACTTT. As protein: CASITDRGRPYNSPLHF. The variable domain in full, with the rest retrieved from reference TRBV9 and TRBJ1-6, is DSGVTQTPKHLITATGQRVTLRCSPRSGDLSVYWYQQSLDQGLQFLIQYYNGEERAKGNILERFSAQQFPDLHSELNLSSLELGDSALYFCASITDRGRPYNSPLHFGNGTRLTVT.

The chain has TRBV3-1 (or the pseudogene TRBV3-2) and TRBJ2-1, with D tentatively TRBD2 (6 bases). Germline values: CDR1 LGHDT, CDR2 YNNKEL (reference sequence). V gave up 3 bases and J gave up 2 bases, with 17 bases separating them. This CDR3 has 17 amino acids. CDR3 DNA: TGTGCCAGCAGCCAGGCGGGACGGAGCGCTCCCTACAATGAGCAGTTCTTC. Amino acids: CASSQAGRSAPYNEQFF.

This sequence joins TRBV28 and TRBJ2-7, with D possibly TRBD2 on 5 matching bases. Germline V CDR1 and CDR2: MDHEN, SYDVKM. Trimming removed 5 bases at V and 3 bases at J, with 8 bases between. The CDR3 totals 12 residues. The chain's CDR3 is CASSREIYEQYF. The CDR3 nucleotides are TGTGCCAGCAGTAGGGAGATCTACGAGCAGTACTTC.

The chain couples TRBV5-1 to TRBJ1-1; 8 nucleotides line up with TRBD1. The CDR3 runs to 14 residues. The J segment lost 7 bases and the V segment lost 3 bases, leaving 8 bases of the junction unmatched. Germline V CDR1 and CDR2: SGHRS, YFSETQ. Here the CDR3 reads CASSSGQGLDEAFF. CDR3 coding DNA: TGCGCCAGCAGCTCCGGACAGGGCTTGGATGAAGCTTTCTTT.

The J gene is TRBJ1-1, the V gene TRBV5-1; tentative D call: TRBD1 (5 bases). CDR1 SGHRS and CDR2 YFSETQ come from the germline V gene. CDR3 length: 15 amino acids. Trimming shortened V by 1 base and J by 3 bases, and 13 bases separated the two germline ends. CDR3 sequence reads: CASSLPGGGDTEAFF. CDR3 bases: TGCGCCAGCAGCTTGCCCGGGGGTGGGGACACTGAAGCTTTCTTT. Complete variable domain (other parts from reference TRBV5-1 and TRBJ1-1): KAGVTQTPRYLIKTRGQQVTLSCSPISGHRSVSWYQQTPGQGLQFLFEYFSETQRNKGNFPGRFSGRQFSNSRSEMNVSTLELGDSALYLCASSLPGGGDTEAFFGQGTRLTVV.

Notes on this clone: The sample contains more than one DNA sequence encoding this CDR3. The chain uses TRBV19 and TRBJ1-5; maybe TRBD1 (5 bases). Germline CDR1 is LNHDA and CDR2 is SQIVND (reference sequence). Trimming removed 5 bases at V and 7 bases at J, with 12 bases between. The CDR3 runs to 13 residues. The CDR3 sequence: CASSWGDGQPQHF. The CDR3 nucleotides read TGTGCCAGTAGTTGGGGGGACGGCCAGCCCCAGCATTTT.

The CDR3 protein is CASSPNQGRSDQPQHF. In nucleotides, the CDR3 is TGTGCCAGCTCACCAAACCAGGGAAGATCGGATCAGCCCCAGCATTTT. The chain links TRBV18 to TRBJ1-5; possibly TRBD1 for D (5 bases). V was pared by 2 bases and J by 5 bases, with 16 bases between. The length of the CDR3 is 16 residues. Germline V gene lookup returns CDR1 KGHSH and CDR2 LQKENI.

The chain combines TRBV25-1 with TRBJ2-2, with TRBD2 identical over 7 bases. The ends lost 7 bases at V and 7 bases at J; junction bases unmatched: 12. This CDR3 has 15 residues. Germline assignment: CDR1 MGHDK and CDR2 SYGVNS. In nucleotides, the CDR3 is TGTGCCAGCACCACCGGTGGGGAGGGGAACGGGGAGCTGTTTTTT. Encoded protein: CASTTGGEGNGELFF.

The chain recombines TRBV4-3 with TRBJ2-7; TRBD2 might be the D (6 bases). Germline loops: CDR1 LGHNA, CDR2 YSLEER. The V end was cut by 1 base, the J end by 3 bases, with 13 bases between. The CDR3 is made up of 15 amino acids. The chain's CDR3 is CASSQGGVRVYEQYF. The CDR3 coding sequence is TGCGCCAGCAGCCAAGGCGGGGTAAGGGTCTACGAGCAGTACTTC.

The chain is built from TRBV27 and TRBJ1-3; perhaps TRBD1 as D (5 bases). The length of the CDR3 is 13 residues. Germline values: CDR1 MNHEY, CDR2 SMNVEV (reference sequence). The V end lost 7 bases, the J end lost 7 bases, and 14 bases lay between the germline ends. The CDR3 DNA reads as TGTGCCAGCAAACCGGGGGGAGGTAACACCATATATTTT. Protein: CASKPGGGNTIYF.